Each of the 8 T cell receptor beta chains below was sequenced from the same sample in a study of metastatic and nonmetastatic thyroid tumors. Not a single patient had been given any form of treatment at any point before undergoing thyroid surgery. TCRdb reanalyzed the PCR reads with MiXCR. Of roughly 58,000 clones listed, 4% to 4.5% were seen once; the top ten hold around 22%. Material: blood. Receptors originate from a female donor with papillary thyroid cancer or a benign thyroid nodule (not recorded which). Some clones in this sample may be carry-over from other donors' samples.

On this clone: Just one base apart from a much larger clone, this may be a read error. CDR3 coding DNA: TGTGCCAACCCCTGGGGGGTCGAACGGAGATATGGCTACACCTTC. It translates to CANPWGVERRYGYTF. The chain recombines TRBV12-3 or TRBV12-4 with TRBJ1-2, with a weak D call TRBD1 (5 bases). V was pared by 10 bases and J by 5 bases, with 23 bases between. The length of the CDR3 is 15 residues.

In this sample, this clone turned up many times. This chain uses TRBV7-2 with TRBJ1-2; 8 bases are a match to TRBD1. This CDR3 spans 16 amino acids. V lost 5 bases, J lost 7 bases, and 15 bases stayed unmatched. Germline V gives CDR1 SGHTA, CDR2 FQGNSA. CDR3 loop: CASSHSPVGQGGGYTF. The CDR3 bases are TGTGCCAGCAGCCATTCCCCGGTAGGACAGGGAGGTGGCTACACCTTC.

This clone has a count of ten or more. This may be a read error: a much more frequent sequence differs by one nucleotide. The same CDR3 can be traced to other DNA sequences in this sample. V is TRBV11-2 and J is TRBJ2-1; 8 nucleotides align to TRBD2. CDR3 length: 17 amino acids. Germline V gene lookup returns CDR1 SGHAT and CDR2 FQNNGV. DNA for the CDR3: TGCGCCAGCAGCTTAGCTCGCGGTAGCGGGAAATACAATGAGCAGTTCTTC. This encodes CASSLARGSGKYNEQFF. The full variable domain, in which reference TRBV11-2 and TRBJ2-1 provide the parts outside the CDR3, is EAGVAQSPRYKIIEKRQSVAFWCNPISGHATLYWYQQILGQGPKLLIQFQNNGVVDDSQLPKDRFSAERLKGVDSTLKIQPAKLEDSAVYLCASSLARGSGKYNEQFFGPGTRLTVL.

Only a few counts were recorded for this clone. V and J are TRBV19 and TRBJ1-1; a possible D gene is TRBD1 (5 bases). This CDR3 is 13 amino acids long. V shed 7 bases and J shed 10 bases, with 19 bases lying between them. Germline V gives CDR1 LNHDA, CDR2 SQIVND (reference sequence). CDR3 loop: CASTPWVGTGAFF. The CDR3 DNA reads TGTGCCAGTACCCCTTGGGTTGGGACGGGAGCTTTCTTT.

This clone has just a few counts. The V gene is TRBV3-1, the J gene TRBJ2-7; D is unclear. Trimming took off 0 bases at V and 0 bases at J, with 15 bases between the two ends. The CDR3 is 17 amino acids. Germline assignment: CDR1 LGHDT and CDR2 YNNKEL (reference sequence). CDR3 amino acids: CASSQDLSPGYSYEQYF. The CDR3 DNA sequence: TGTGCCAGCAGCCAAGATCTCTCTCCAGGCTACTCCTACGAGCAGTACTTC.

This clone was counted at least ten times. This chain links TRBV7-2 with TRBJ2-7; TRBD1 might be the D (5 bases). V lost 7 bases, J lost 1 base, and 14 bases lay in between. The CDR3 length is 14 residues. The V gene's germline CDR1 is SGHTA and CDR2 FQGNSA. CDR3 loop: CASKLISGSYEQYF. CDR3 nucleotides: TGTGCCAGCAAGCTTATTTCAGGGTCCTACGAGCAGTACTTC. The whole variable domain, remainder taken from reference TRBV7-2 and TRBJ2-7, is GAGVSQSPSNKVTEKGKDVELRCDPISGHTALYWYRQSLGQGLEFLIYFQGNSAPDKSGLPSDRFSAERTGGSVSTLTIQRTQQEDSAVYLCASKLISGSYEQYFGPGTRLTVT.

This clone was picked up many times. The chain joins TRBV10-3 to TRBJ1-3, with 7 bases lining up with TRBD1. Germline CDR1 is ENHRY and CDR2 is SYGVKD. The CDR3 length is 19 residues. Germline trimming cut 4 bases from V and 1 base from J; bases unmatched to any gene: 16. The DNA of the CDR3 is TGTGCCATCAGTGCCAGGGGGACCGGGACATCGGTTTCTGGAAACACCATATATTTT. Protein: CAISARGTGTSVSGNTIYF.

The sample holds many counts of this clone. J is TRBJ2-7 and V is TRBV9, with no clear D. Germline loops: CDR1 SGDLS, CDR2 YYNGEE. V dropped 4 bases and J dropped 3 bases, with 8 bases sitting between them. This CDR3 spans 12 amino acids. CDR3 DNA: TGTGCCAGCAGCTCGGACGGCTACGAGCAGTACTTC. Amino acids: CASSSDGYEQYF.